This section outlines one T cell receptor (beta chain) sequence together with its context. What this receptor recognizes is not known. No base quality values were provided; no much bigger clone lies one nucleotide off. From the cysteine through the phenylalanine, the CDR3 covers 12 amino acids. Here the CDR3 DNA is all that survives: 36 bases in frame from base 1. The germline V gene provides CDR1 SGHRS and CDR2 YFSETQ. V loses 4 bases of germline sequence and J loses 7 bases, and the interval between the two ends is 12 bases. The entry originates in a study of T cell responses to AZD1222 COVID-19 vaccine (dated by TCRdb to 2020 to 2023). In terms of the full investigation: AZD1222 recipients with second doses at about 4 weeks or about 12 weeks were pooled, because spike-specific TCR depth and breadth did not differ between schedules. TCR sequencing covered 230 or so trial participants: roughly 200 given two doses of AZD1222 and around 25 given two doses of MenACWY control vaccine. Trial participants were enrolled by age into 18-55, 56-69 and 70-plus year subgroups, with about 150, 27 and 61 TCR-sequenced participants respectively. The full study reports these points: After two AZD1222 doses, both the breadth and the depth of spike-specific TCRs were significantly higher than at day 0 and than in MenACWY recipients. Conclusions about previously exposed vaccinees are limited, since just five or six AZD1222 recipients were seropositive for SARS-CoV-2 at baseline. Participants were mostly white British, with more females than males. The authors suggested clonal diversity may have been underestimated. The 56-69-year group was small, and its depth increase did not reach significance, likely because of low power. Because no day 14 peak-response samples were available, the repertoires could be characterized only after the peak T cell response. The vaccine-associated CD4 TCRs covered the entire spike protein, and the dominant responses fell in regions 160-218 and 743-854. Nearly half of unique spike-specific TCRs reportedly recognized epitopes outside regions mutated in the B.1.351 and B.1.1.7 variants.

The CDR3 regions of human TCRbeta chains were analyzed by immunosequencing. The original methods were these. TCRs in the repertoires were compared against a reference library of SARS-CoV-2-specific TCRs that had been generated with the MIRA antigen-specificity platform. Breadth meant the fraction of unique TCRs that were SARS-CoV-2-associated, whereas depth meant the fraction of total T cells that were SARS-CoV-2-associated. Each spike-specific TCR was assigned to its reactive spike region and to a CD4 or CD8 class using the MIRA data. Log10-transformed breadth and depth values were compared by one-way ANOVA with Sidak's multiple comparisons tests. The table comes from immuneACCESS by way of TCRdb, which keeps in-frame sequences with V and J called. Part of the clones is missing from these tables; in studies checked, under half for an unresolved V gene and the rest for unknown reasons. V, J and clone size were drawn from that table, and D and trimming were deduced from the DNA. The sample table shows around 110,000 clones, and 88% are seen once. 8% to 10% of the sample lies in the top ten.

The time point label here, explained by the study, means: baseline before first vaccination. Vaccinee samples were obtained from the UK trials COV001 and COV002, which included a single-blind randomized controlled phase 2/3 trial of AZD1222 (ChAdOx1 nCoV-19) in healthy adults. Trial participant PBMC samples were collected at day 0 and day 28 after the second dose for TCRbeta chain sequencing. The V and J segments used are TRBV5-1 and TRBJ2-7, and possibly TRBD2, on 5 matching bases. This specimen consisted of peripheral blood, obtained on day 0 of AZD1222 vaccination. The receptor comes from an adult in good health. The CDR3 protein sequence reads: CASSPDFGEQYF. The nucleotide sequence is TGCGCCAGCAGCCCGGACTTCGGAGAGCAGTACTTC. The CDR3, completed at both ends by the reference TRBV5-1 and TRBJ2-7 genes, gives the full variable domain KAGVTQTPRYLIKTRGQQVTLSCSPISGHRSVSWYQQTPGQGLQFLFEYFSETQRNKGNFPGRFSGRQFSNSRSEMNVSTLELGDSALYLCASSPDFGEQYFGPGTRLTVT.